Presented here are 20 T cell receptor beta chains from one specimen sequenced in a study of T cells in Graves' hyperthyroidism and ophthalmopathy. Amplification of TCR beta CDR3 regions was performed using RNA transcripts as template. Using the HTBI primer set, a first-round RT-PCR was run on the TCR CDR3. A single record per CDR3 protein comes from TCRdb applying MiXCR to the multiplex PCR reads. The table has more than 600,000 distinct CDR3 sequences, roughly 15% seen once. The sample comprised blood. The origin of the receptors is a man between 18 and 29 years old with Graves' hyperthyroidism.

The chain couples TRBV19 to TRBJ2-1, with 12 bases matching TRBD2. The CDR3 runs to 16 residues. V was pared by 6 bases and J by 4 bases, with 7 bases of the junction left unmatched. From germline, CDR1 is LNHDA and CDR2 SQIVND (reference sequence). This chain's CDR3 is CASSRTSGERYNEQFF. CDR3 DNA sequence: TGTGCCAGTAGCCGGACTAGCGGGGAACGTTACAATGAGCAGTTCTTC.

This clonotype has a count of ten or more. This chain links TRBV7-9 with TRBJ2-3; 10 bases line up with TRBD2. V lost 5 bases, J lost 2 bases, and 7 bases stayed unmatched. This CDR3 contains 16 residues. CDR1 and CDR2 from the germline V gene are SEHNR and FQNEAQ (reference sequence). CDR3 bases: TGTGCCAGCAGCCCCCGCACTAGCGGGGCCACAGATACGCAGTATTTT. Translated: CASSPRTSGATDTQYF.

This clonotype was counted at least ten times. The chain couples TRBV7-9 to TRBJ1-1; a possible D gene is TRBD1 (5 bases). Trimming cost V 1 base and J 6 bases, with 15 bases left between them. The CDR3 loop spans 15 amino acids. The germline CDR1 and CDR2 sequences are SEHNR and FQNEAQ (reference sequence). The CDR3 reads CASSLGAGRSAEAFF. CDR3 nucleotides: TGTGCCAGCAGCTTAGGAGCAGGGCGGTCCGCTGAAGCTTTCTTT.

In this sample, this clonotype turned up many times. The CDR3 DNA follows: TGTGCCAGCAGTTACGGGATAGCGGGCAAGTACCAAGAGACCCAGTACTTC. Translated: CASSYGIAGKYQETQYF. J is TRBJ2-5 and V is TRBV6-5; 7 bases fit TRBD2. Germline CDR1 is MNHEY and CDR2 is SVGAGI. There are 17 residues in the CDR3. V lost 2 bases, J lost 0 bases, and 9 bases stayed unmatched.

There are a few counts of this clonotype. This chain joins TRBV11-3 and TRBJ2-1; D might be TRBD1 (5 bases). With 5 bases removed from V and 1 base from J, the gap between germline ends came to 15 bases. The CDR3 contains 16 residues. Germline loops: CDR1 SGHNT, CDR2 YENEEA. The CDR3 DNA follows: TGTGCCAGCAGCGTCCGAGACAGCGTATCCTACAATGAGCAGTTCTTC. It is translated as CASSVRDSVSYNEQFF.

This chain uses TRBV5-5 with TRBJ1-3, with 7 bases fitting TRBD1. This CDR3 region has 14 residues. Germline V CDR1 and CDR2: SGHKS, YYEKEE (reference sequence). After removal of 9 bases from V and 2 bases from J, the junction contained 8 bases not matched to a gene. CDR3: CATTSGTAGNTIYF. The CDR3 DNA reads as TGTGCCACTACCAGTGGGACAGCTGGAAACACCATATATTTT.

At least ten counts were recorded for this clonotype. V usage is TRBV20-1 and J usage is TRBJ2-1; D may be TRBD2 (5 bases). The CDR3 runs 14 residues. CDR1 and CDR2 from the germline V gene are DFQATT and SNEGSKA (reference sequence). V dropped 6 bases and J dropped 2 bases, with 14 bases sitting between them. This chain's CDR3 is CSAQRTPTYNEQFF. In DNA, the CDR3 is TGCAGTGCCCAGCGGACGCCCACCTACAATGAGCAGTTCTTC.

This clonotype was found many times. The V call is TRBV3-1, the J call TRBJ2-1, with D tentatively TRBD1 or TRBD2 (5 bases each). V gave up 3 bases and J gave up 4 bases, with 13 bases separating them. The CDR3 sequence is 15 residues long. CDR1 is LGHDT, CDR2 YNNKEL, per germline (reference sequence). Here the CDR3 DNA reads TGTGCCAGCAGCCATAGGGACCTACCTTACAATGAGCAGTTCTTC. Translation gives CASSHRDLPYNEQFF.

There are many counts of this clonotype. The rearrangement joins TRBV11-2 to TRBJ2-3; 8 bases align to TRBD2. CDR3 size: 15 residues. The V gene's germline CDR1 is SGHAT and CDR2 FQNNGV. The V and J ends lost 7 bases and 2 bases, in that order; junction bases with no gene match: 8. CDR3 region: CASISSGLITDTQYF. In DNA form, the CDR3 reads TGTGCCAGCATTTCTAGCGGGCTCATCACAGATACGCAGTATTTT.

This clonotype was recorded many times. The V call is TRBV11-1, the J call TRBJ2-7; 9 bases match TRBD1. The V and J ends lost 1 base and 5 bases, in that order; junction bases with no gene match: 3. Germline CDR1 and CDR2: SGHAT and FQDESV (reference sequence). The CDR3 has 14 residues. CDR3 bases: TGTGCCAGCAGCTTAGACAGGGGGCAGGACGAGCAGTACTTC. This gives the protein CASSLDRGQDEQYF.

Of note for this clonotype: This may stem from a read error, because a much larger clone lies one nucleotide away. The chain carries TRBV27 and TRBJ2-1; TRBD1 or TRBD2 may be the D gene (6 bases each). In germline, CDR1 is MNHEY, CDR2 SMNVEV (reference sequence). There are 13 residues in the CDR3. Trimming shortened V by 11 bases and J by 6 bases, and 17 bases separated the two germline ends. CDR3 sequence (DNA): TGTGCCCGATCAGGGGAGGCCTGCAATGAGCAGTTCTTC. Its protein is CARSGEACNEQFF.

This clonotype was observed a handful of times. The CDR3 DNA sequence: TGTGCCAGCAGCGTAGAAGGGGTGAGCTACGAGCAGTACTTC. Translated: CASSVEGVSYEQYF. The chain is built from TRBV9 and TRBJ2-7; weak D call: TRBD1 (5 bases). Germline lookup yields CDR1 SGDLS and CDR2 YYNGEE. The CDR3 runs 14 residues. V was trimmed by 0 bases and J by 3 bases, leaving 10 bases between them.

This clonotype was seen more than once but under ten times. This chain uses TRBV5-1 with TRBJ2-3; unclear D gene. This CDR3 is 14 amino acids long. V lost 2 bases to trimming and J lost 4 bases, with 11 bases between them. CDR1 SGHRS and CDR2 YFSETQ come from the germline V gene. The CDR3 reads CASSFSAPADTQYF. CDR3 coding DNA: TGCGCCAGCAGCTTTTCCGCTCCTGCAGATACGCAGTATTTT.

This clonotype showed up just a few times. V usage is TRBV7-9 and J usage is TRBJ2-1, with TRBD1 as a possible D gene (5 bases). The CDR3 contains 12 residues. V gave up 5 bases and J gave up 10 bases, with 12 bases separating them. CDR1 is SEHNR, CDR2 FQNEAQ, per germline (reference sequence). DNA for the CDR3: TGTGCCAGCAGCGCCTGGACACAAGAGCAGTTCTTC. Translating gives CASSAWTQEQFF.

This clonotype was detected many times. This chain links TRBV30 with TRBJ2-7; D possibly corresponds to TRBD2 (5 bases). The CDR3 is 14 residues long. The germline V gene has CDR1 GTSNPN and CDR2 SVGIG (reference sequence). V lost 1 base, J lost 2 bases, and 12 bases lay in between. CDR3 residues: CAWSGGYNTYEQYF. The CDR3 coding sequence is TGTGCCTGGAGTGGAGGGTACAATACCTACGAGCAGTACTTC.

This clonotype has at least ten counts. The gene calls are TRBV12-3 or TRBV12-4 and TRBJ1-1; no firm D call. CDR3 size: 12 residues. Trimming pared 1 base from V and 3 bases from J, leaving 3 bases between. The CDR3 region has the DNA TGTGCCAGCAGTTTAGGATACACTGAAGCTTTCTTT. It is translated as CASSLGYTEAFF.

This clonotype was observed many times. The chain carries TRBV18 and TRBJ2-7, with D unresolved. The CDR3 covers 13 residues. In germline, CDR1 is KGHSH, CDR2 LQKENI. Trimming stripped 3 bases from V and 3 bases from J, with 9 bases between. The CDR3 sequence is CASSPRADYEQYF. The CDR3 bases are TGTGCCAGCTCACCTCGGGCCGACTACGAGCAGTACTTC.

The chain recombines TRBV11-3 with TRBJ2-3, with a tentative D call TRBD2 (6 bases). Germline CDR1 and CDR2: SGHNT and YENEEA. The CDR3 is made up of 12 amino acids. The CDR3 protein is CGGSGVADTQYF. Written as DNA, the CDR3 is TGTGGTGGGTCGGGAGTTGCAGATACGCAGTATTTT.

Only a few counts were recorded for this clonotype. The chain employs TRBV6-1 and TRBJ2-7; no clear D gene. The germline V gene encodes CDR1 MNHNS and CDR2 SASEGT. With 11 bases removed from V and 0 bases from J, the gap between germline ends came to 14 bases. The CDR3 runs to 13 residues. The CDR3 loop reads CAAAEEYSYEQYF. CDR3 DNA: TGTGCCGCTGCTGAGGAGTACTCCTACGAGCAGTACTTC.

Many counts were recorded for this clonotype. This chain connects TRBV2 to TRBJ2-7; 10 bases map to TRBD2. The trim removed 6 bases at V and 6 bases at J, leaving 5 bases unmatched. The CDR3 runs 13 residues. Germline loops: CDR1 SNHLY, CDR2 FYNNEI. The CDR3 here is CASSEREGGEQYF. CDR3 nucleotides: TGTGCCAGCAGCGAGCGGGAGGGTGGCGAGCAGTACTTC.